These T cell receptor beta chains were read from a single sample in a study of cytomegalovirus exposure and HLA in healthy donors. Measured with immunoSEQ multiplex PCR; TCRdb has only the in-frame clones, and not every one. This sample has over 100,000 clones, with 60% to 80% found just once. Sequencing input: PBMCs. The source is a man in his fifties in good health and CMV-seropositive. CDR3s include the opening cysteine and the closing phenylalanine or tryptophan. The D gene is left open where the match is weak. Size tells how often a clone was seen (once, few, many) or the class of an expanded clone, and some rows leave it out.

d_gene,len,v_gene,abundance,j_gene,CDR3aa,CDR3nt
TRBD1,14,TRBV19,few,TRBJ1-1,CASRTTGDLTEAFF,TGTGCCAGTAGAACGACAGGGGACTTAACTGAAGCTTTCTTT
NA,14,TRBV11-2,once,TRBJ2-5,CASSPPGWRDPRYF,TGTGCCAGCAGCCCCCCGGGGTGGAGGGATCCGCGGTACTTC
NA,14,TRBV5-6,NA,TRBJ1-6,CASRAGIYNSPLHF,TGTGCCAGCAGAGCAGGGATCTATAATTCACCCCTCCACTTT
TRBD2,17,TRBV7-3,NA,TRBJ2-1,CASSLSSSGSSYNEQFF,TGTGCCAGCAGCTTAAGCTCTAGCGGGAGTTCCTACAATGAGCAGTTCTTC
TRBD1,14,TRBV9,NA,TRBJ1-1,CASSRQGSNTEAFF,TGTGCCAGCAGCCGACAGGGGTCGAACACTGAAGCTTTCTTT
TRBD1,15,TRBV6-6,NA,TRBJ2-3,CASRNRQGATDTQYF,TGTGCCAGCAGAAACCGACAGGGAGCCACAGATACGCAGTATTTT
NA,14,TRBV7-2,NA,TRBJ2-5,CASSLALAQETQYF,TGTGCCAGCAGCTTAGCACTAGCTCAAGAGACCCAGTACTTC
NA,16,TRBV11-2,once,TRBJ2-5,CASSLVAGHPGETQYF,TGTGCCAGCAGCTTAGTCGCGGGGCATCCAGGCGAGACCCAGTACTTC
TRBD1,16,TRBV7-6,NA,TRBJ2-3,CASSLGTGGSTDTQYF,TGTGCCAGCAGCTTAGGGACAGGGGGCAGCACAGATACGCAGTATTTT
TRBD2,14,TRBV28,NA,TRBJ2-5,CASSLVGRPRNQYF,TGTGCCAGCAGTTTAGTCGGGAGGCCTAGAAACCAGTACTTC
NA,15,TRBV5-1,few,TRBJ1-1,CASSLIQLGSTEAFF,TGCGCCAGCAGCTTGATCCAACTTGGTAGCACTGAAGCTTTCTTT
TRBD1,13,TRBV12-5,NA,TRBJ2-7,CASGPRTGNEQYF,TGTGCTAGTGGTCCAAGGACAGGGAACGAGCAGTACTTC
TRBD2,15,TRBV4-1,NA,TRBJ2-5,CASSQSGGSVETQYF,TGCGCCAGCAGCCAAAGCGGGGGGTCGGTAGAGACCCAGTACTTC
TRBD1,15,TRBV11-2,NA,TRBJ1-2,CASSGRDRPPYGYTF,TGTGCCAGCAGCGGGCGGGACAGGCCCCCCTATGGCTACACCTTC
TRBD2,18,TRBV19,NA,TRBJ2-5,CASSMRPSGVPYQETQYF,TGTGCCAGTAGTATGCGTCCTAGCGGGGTCCCGTACCAAGAGACCCAGTACTTC
NA,14,TRBV2,NA,TRBJ1-2,CASSLLGTNYGYTF,TGTGCCAGCTCCCTTCTAGGCACTAACTATGGCTACACCTTC
TRBD1,14,TRBV25-1,NA,TRBJ1-5,CASSAQGWDQPQHF,TGTGCCAGCAGTGCACAGGGGTGGGATCAGCCCCAGCATTTT
TRBD1,13,TRBV28,NA,TRBJ1-4,CATIPGGHEKLFF,TGTGCCACTATACCAGGGGGCCATGAAAAACTGTTTTTT
NA,17,TRBV7-9,NA,TRBJ1-2,CASSLVALGGIADGYTF,TGTGCCAGCAGCTTAGTCGCCCTTGGGGGCATTGCGGATGGCTACACCTTC
NA,13,TRBV6-1,once,TRBJ1-5,CASSELLDQPQHF,TGTGCCAGCAGTGAATTGTTAGATCAGCCCCAGCATTTT
NA,12,TRBV29-1,NA,TRBJ2-1,CSVAGSIHEQFF,TGCAGCGTTGCGGGTAGCATCCATGAGCAGTTCTTC
NA,16,TRBV9,NA,TRBJ1-1,CASSVGQGGERTEAFF,TGTGCCAGCAGCGTCGGTCAGGGAGGGGAAAGGACTGAAGCTTTCTTT
NA,16,TRBV6-4,NA,TRBJ1-1,CASSDSVVQGVTEAFF,TGTGCCAGCAGTGACTCGGTTGTACAGGGTGTAACTGAAGCTTTCTTT
NA,14,TRBV9,NA,TRBJ2-3,CASSVDLGAGEQYF,TGTGCCAGCAGCGTAGATCTAGGAGCCGGGGAGCAGTATTTT
TRBD1,15,TRBV6-6,NA,TRBJ1-1,CASSLSGQVNTEAFF,TGTGCCAGCAGTCTCTCGGGACAGGTGAACACTGAAGCTTTCTTT
TRBD1,14,TRBV2,NA,TRBJ2-7,CASRYRGLAYEQYF,TGTGCCAGCAGGTACAGGGGCCTCGCATACGAGCAGTACTTC
TRBD2,16,TRBV19,NA,TRBJ2-6,CASGGGGGSGANVLTF,TGTGCCAGCGGGGGGGGTGGCGGCTCTGGGGCCAACGTCCTGACTTTC
NA,15,TRBV5-1,NA,TRBJ2-7,CASSLGRSSSYGQYF,TGCGCCAGCAGCTTGGGCCGCTCCTCCTCCTACGGGCAGTACTTC
TRBD1,14,TRBV5-6,few,TRBJ1-1,CASSGDRGVTEAFF,TGTGCCAGCAGCGGGGACAGGGGAGTCACTGAAGCTTTCTTT
TRBD1,16,TRBV10-3,NA,TRBJ1-1,CAISEGGGRGNTEAFF,TGTGCCATCAGTGAAGGGGGCGGAAGGGGGAACACTGAAGCTTTCTTT